These 20 T cell receptor beta chains share one sample of origin, sequenced in a study of T cells in pancreatic ductal adenocarcinoma. Profiling relied on immunoSEQ multiplex PCR, and the TCRdb table lists in-frame clones only, not all of them. The sample carries fewer than 5,000 clones, 68% recorded once. The selected patients with pancreatic ductal adenocarcinoma had surgery but no neoadjuvant therapy. Material for sequencing was pancreatic tumor tissue. The origin of the receptors is a human donor with pancreatic ductal adenocarcinoma.

The J gene is TRBJ1-1, the V gene TRBV7-9; tentatively, D is TRBD1 (5 bases). Trimming shortened V by 1 base and J by 1 base, and 10 bases separated the two germline ends. CDR1 SEHNR and CDR2 FQNEAQ come from the germline V gene (reference sequence). The CDR3 spans 15 residues. CDR3 sequence (DNA): TGTGCCAGCAGCTTAGTTCTTGGGGGGAACACTGAAGCTTTCTTT. Amino acid sequence: CASSLVLGGNTEAFF.

The CDR3 reads CSVGALTSYNEQFF. The DNA of the CDR3 is TGCAGCGTTGGGGCCCTTACCTCCTACAATGAGCAGTTCTTC. The chain links TRBV29-1 to TRBJ2-1; D is uncertain. This CDR3 has 14 residues. V was shortened by 4 bases and J by 0 bases, with 10 bases between the two germline ends. Germline V lookup: CDR1 SQVTM, CDR2 ANQGSEA.

This clone has just a few counts. The chain combines TRBV28 with TRBJ1-1, with D perhaps TRBD1 (5 bases). The V end was cut by 2 bases, the J end by 6 bases, with 13 bases between. CDR3 length equals 14 residues. Germline assignment: CDR1 MDHEN and CDR2 SYDVKM. CDR3 region: CASSLRGYDPEAFF. CDR3 nucleotide sequence: TGTGCCAGCAGTTTAAGGGGTTACGACCCTGAAGCTTTCTTT.

This chain joins TRBV9 and TRBJ2-5; the match to TRBD2 covers 7 bases. The junction had 5 bases not matched to a gene; V was cut back by 4 bases and J by 5 bases. The CDR3 has 13 residues. CDR1 and CDR2 from the germline V gene are SGDLS and YYNGEE. The DNA for the CDR3 is TGTGCCAGCAGCCGATTTAGCGGGGAGACCCAGTACTTC. This translates into CASSRFSGETQYF. The full variable domain, in which reference TRBV9 and TRBJ2-5 provide the parts outside the CDR3, is DSGVTQTPKHLITATGQRVTLRCSPRSGDLSVYWYQQSLDQGLQFLIQYYNGEERAKGNILERFSAQQFPDLHSELNLSSLELGDSALYFCASSRFSGETQYFGPGTRLLVL.

This clone was seen only a few times. V gene TRBV7-3 combines with J gene TRBJ2-3, with 14 bases aligning to TRBD2. CDR1 SGHTA and CDR2 FQGTGA come from the germline V gene. The CDR3 has 15 amino acids. V lost 3 bases to trimming and J lost 5 bases; unmatched junction nucleotides: 1. The CDR3 protein is CASSFGLAGGDTQYF. CDR3 bases: TGTGCCAGCAGCTTTGGACTAGCGGGAGGAGATACGCAGTATTTT.

The CDR3 DNA is TGTGCCAGCAGCTTAGACTTCAAGCGGGGACTCACAGATACGCAGTATTTT. This codes for CASSLDFKRGLTDTQYF. This chain links TRBV13 with TRBJ2-3; 7 nucleotides line up with TRBD2. The V gene end was trimmed by 1 base and the J gene end by 2 bases; junction bases not matched to a gene: 9. The germline gives CDR1 PRHDT, CDR2 FYEKMQ (reference sequence). CDR3 length: 17 amino acids.

The genes are TRBV27 and TRBJ2-7; TRBD1 aligns across 10 bases. This CDR3 has 14 amino acids. The J segment lost 5 bases and the V segment lost 6 bases, leaving 7 bases of the junction unmatched. The germline CDR1 and CDR2 sequences are MNHEY and SMNVEV (reference sequence). The CDR3 loop reads CASRTGGVNNEQYF. CDR3 DNA: TGTGCCAGCAGGACAGGGGGCGTGAATAACGAGCAGTACTTC.

This clone turned up a few times. The chain carries TRBV30 and TRBJ1-1; maybe TRBD1 (5 bases). V was shortened by 2 bases and J by 4 bases, with 11 bases between the two germline ends. Germline assignment: CDR1 GTSNPN and CDR2 SVGIG (reference sequence). This CDR3 is 13 amino acids long. The CDR3 loop is CAWSLTRGTEAFF. CDR3 bases: TGTGCCTGGAGTCTTACAAGGGGCACTGAAGCTTTCTTT.

The gene calls are TRBV4-2 and TRBJ1-2; D call uncertain. This CDR3 has 12 amino acids. V gave up 0 bases and J gave up 9 bases, with 8 bases separating them. The germline CDR1 and CDR2 sequences are LGHNA and YNFKEQ. DNA of the CDR3: TGTGCCAGCAGCCAAGAAAAAGGGAGCTACACCTTC. Its translation is CASSQEKGSYTF.

By share, this clone counts as large. This sequence joins TRBV6-6 and TRBJ2-7; D not certain. This CDR3 contains 14 residues. In germline, CDR1 is MNHNY, CDR2 SVGAGI (reference sequence). V was clipped by 5 bases and J by 3 bases, with 14 bases between them. The CDR3 protein is CASSPNRVGYEQYF. CDR3 in DNA: TGTGCCAGCAGTCCCAATAGGGTCGGCTACGAGCAGTACTTC.

A few counts support this clone. The chain links TRBV7-6 to TRBJ2-1; a possible D gene is TRBD2 (6 bases). This CDR3 region has 15 residues. With 1 base removed from V and 7 bases from J, the gap between germline ends came to 14 bases. CDR1 and CDR2 from the germline V gene are SGHVS and FNYEAQ. The CDR3, as DNA: TGTGCCAGCAGCTTAGGCGTGGCTAGCGCGAATGAGCAGTTCTTC. It codes for CASSLGVASANEQFF. Combining the CDR3 with reference TRBV7-6 and TRBJ2-1 gives the whole variable domain GAGVSQSPRYKVTKRGQDVALRCDPISGHVSLYWYRQALGQGPEFLTYFNYEAQQDKSGLPNDRFSAERPEGSISTLTIQRTEQRDSAMYRCASSLGVASANEQFFGPGTRLTVL.

The chain recombines TRBV6-1 with TRBJ1-6, with 10 nucleotides matching TRBD1. The CDR3 has 17 amino acids. Germline values: CDR1 MNHNS, CDR2 SASEGT. The ends lost 4 bases at V and 10 bases at J; junction bases unmatched: 13. The CDR3 region has the DNA TGTGCCAGCAGTGGAGTGCTCGGGACAGGGGCTAGGTCACCCCTCCACTTT. Its translation: CASSGVLGTGARSPLHF.

The rearrangement joins TRBV27 to TRBJ1-2; TRBD1 agrees at 7 bases. V gave up 2 bases and J gave up 7 bases; unmatched junction bases: 7. CDR1 is MNHEY and CDR2 is SMNVEV in the germline V gene (reference sequence). CDR3 length: 14 residues. DNA of the CDR3: TGTGCCAGCAGTTTAATCACAGGGGAGGGTGGCTACACCTTC. It translates to CASSLITGEGGYTF.

This clone has only one observation. The gene calls are TRBV2 and TRBJ2-1; D possibly corresponds to TRBD2 (6 bases). V was cut by 6 bases and J by 10 bases, with 16 bases left in between. There are 13 residues in the CDR3. Germline CDR1 and CDR2: SNHLY and FYNNEI. The CDR3 nucleotides are TGTGCCAGCAGCGATAGACCGGGACTCGAGCAGTTCTTC. Its translation is CASSDRPGLEQFF.

The chain is built from TRBV9 and TRBJ1-2; D gene ambiguous. Germline loops: CDR1 SGDLS, CDR2 YYNGEE. This CDR3 comprises 16 residues. The germline V and J ends were trimmed by 0 bases and 7 bases, with 19 bases remaining between them. The CDR3 DNA is TGTGCCAGCAGCGTAGGGGGTCCCGGGTTTGGCCCTGGCTACACCTTC. Encoded protein: CASSVGGPGFGPGYTF.

The V and J genes are TRBV9 and TRBJ2-3; D is perhaps TRBD1 (5 bases). Trimming took off 1 base at V and 5 bases at J, with 14 bases between the two ends. Germline V gives CDR1 SGDLS, CDR2 YYNGEE. The CDR3 contains 15 residues. The CDR3 nucleotides are TGTGCCAGCAGCGTATGGATAGGGGCCGGAGATACGCAGTATTTT. Protein sequence: CASSVWIGAGDTQYF.

The V call is TRBV28, the J call TRBJ2-3, with 9 positions matching TRBD2. CDR1 and CDR2 from the germline V gene are MDHEN and SYDVKM. The trim removed 7 bases at V and 5 bases at J, leaving 7 bases unmatched. The CDR3 is made up of 14 amino acids. CDR3 in amino acids: CASTLGTSRDTQYF. In nucleotides, the CDR3 is TGTGCCAGCACCCTCGGGACTAGCCGAGATACGCAGTATTTT.

The gene calls are TRBV18 and TRBJ1-1; D is unresolved. Germline values: CDR1 KGHSH, CDR2 LQKENI. Trimming removed 1 base from V and 6 bases from J, with 6 bases in between. The CDR3 sequence is 12 residues long. CDR3 DNA sequence: TGTGCCAGCTCACCACAGGGTGCTGAAGCTTTCTTT. It is translated as CASSPQGAEAFF.

The chain couples TRBV5-1 to TRBJ2-1; D gene ambiguous. V was trimmed by 4 bases and J by 0 bases, leaving 11 bases between them. The length of the CDR3 is 15 residues. From germline, CDR1 is SGHRS and CDR2 YFSETQ. Written as DNA, the CDR3 is TGCGCCAGCAGCAACGCTGACACCTCCTACAATGAGCAGTTCTTC. This encodes CASSNADTSYNEQFF. Complete variable domain (other parts from reference TRBV5-1 and TRBJ2-1): KAGVTQTPRYLIKTRGQQVTLSCSPISGHRSVSWYQQTPGQGLQFLFEYFSETQRNKGNFPGRFSGRQFSNSRSEMNVSTLELGDSALYLCASSNADTSYNEQFFGPGTRLTVL.

This clone has a single count. The chain combines TRBV19 with TRBJ1-2, with D possibly being TRBD1 (5 bases). There are 13 residues in the CDR3. Trimming removed 6 bases at V and 4 bases at J, with 12 bases between. CDR1 LNHDA and CDR2 SQIVND come from the germline V gene (reference sequence). The CDR3 DNA reads TGTGCCAGTAGAAGAATCGGGGGCTATGGCTACACCTTC. It codes for CASRRIGGYGYTF.